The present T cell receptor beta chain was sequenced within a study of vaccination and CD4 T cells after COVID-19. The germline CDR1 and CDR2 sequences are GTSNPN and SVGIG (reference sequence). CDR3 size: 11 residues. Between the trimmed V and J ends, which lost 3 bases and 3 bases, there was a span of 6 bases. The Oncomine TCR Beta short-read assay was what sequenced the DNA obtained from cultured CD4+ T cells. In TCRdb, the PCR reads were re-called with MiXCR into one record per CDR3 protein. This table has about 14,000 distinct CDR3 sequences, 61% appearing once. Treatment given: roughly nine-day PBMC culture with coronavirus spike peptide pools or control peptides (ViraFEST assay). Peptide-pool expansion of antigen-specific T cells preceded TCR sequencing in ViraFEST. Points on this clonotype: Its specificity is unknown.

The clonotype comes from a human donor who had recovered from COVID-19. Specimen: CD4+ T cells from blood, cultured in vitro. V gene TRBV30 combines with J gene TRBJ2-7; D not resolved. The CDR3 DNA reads TGTGCCTGGAGATACCTCTACGAGCAGTACTTC. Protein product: CAWRYLYEQYF. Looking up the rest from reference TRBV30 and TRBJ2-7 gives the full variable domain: SQTIHQWPATLVQPVGSPLSLECTVEGTSNPNLYWYRQAAGRGLQLLFYSVGIGQISSEVPQNLSASRPQDRQFILSSKKLLLSDSGFYLCAWRYLYEQYFGPGTRLTVT.